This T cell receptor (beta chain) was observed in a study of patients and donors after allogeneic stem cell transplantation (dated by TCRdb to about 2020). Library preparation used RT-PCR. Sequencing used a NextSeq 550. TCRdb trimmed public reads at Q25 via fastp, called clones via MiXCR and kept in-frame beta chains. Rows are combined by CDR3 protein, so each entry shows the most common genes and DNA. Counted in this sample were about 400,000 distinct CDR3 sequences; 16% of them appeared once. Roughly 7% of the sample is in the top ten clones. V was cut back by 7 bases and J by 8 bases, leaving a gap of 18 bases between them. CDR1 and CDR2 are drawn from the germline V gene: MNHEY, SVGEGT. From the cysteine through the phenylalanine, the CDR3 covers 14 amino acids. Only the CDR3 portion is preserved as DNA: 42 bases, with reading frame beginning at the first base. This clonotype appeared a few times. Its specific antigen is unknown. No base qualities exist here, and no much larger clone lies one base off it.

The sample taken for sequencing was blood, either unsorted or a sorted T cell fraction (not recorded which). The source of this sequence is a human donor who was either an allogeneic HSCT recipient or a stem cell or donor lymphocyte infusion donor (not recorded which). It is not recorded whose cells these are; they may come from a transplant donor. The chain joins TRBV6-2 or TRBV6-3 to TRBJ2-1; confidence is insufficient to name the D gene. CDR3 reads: CASTPYSAGDEQFF. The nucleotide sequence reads TGTGCCAGCACTCCTTACAGCGCCGGAGATGAGCAGTTCTTC.